The T cell receptor beta chain under discussion was sequenced for a study of cytomegalovirus exposure and HLA in healthy donors. Germline V gene lookup returns CDR1 LGHNT and CDR2 FRNRAP. The CDR3 consists of 14 residues. The V and J ends lost 7 bases and 8 bases respectively, with 17 bases between them. The study ran its PCR with 60 Vbeta and 13 Jbeta primers. Profiling relied on immunoSEQ multiplex PCR, and the TCRdb table lists in-frame clones only, not all of them. The data show more than 150,000 clones, 79% seen once. This TCR was recovered from a girl aged 5 to 17 in good health and CMV-seropositive. Sequencing was performed on PBMCs. This chain joins TRBV12-5 and TRBJ2-2, with D tentatively TRBD2 (5 bases). CDR3 bases: TGTGCTAGTGAGGGAACTTTACCGGGGGGGGAGCTGTTTTTT. As protein: CASEGTLPGGELFF.